The entry below describes one T cell receptor beta chain. Germline V gives CDR1 SGHVS, CDR2 FNYEAQ. The V gene lost 3 bases and the J gene lost 4 bases, with 13 bases spanning the gap. The CDR3 consists of 14 residues. The data are from a study of blood T cell repertoires in COVID-19. Turning to the study itself: From the United States, Italy and Spain came samples of acute and convalescent COVID-19. In each case, the material was cDNA or gDNA derived from T cells, B-cell-depleted T cells, or PBMCs.

Per the authors' pipeline: Reference gene primer amplification in the assay estimated nucleated cell counts. Profiled with immunoSEQ multiplex PCR; TCRdb holds only in-frame clones, not every one. D and trimming come from the DNA, and the V and J calls and clone size come from that table. The table has roughly 20,000 clones, roughly 85% seen once. Material: peripheral blood. The source is a human donor in a cohort sampled during active COVID-19. The V call is TRBV7-6, the J call TRBJ2-7; possible D gene TRBD2, 5 bases. CDR3 residues: CASSLAAAIYEQYF. As DNA, the CDR3 is TGTGCCAGCAGCTTGGCAGCGGCGATTTACGAGCAGTACTTC.